This T cell receptor (beta chain) appears in the sequencing data of a study of T-cell memory formation after mild COVID-19. Study findings and constraints: Pre-infection memory carried some responding clones, suggesting that cross-reactive memory joined.

The CDR3 has 12 residues. V shed 6 bases and J shed 5 bases, with 7 bases lying between them. In germline, CDR1 is SEHNR, CDR2 FQNEAQ (reference sequence). The authors produced TCR alpha and TCR beta cDNA libraries with sample barcodes and UMIs by 5'RACE using constant-segment primers. MiXCR was run by TCRdb on the 5' RACE reads, yielding one entry per CDR3 protein. The data hold more than 250,000 distinct CDR3 sequences, with about a sixth observed a single time. This clonotype has just a few counts. What it binds is not known. The sequence derives from a man between 18 and 29 years old who had mild COVID-19 (a few samples of this study predate the infection). Cell type and time point are not known. This sequence joins TRBV7-9 and TRBJ2-2; D not certain. Input material: PBMCs or a T cell subset sorted from them (not recorded which). CDR3 sequence (DNA): TGTGCCAGCAGGTTAAGAACCGGGGAGCTGTTTTTT. It codes for CASRLRTGELFF.